This TCR beta chain came from a study of CD8+CD57+ T cells in acquired aplastic anemia. Study at large: Healthy donor sequencing depth: 9 million to 10.8 million CD4+, some 11 million CD8+ reads.

Profiling that covered TCR beta VDJ and CDR3 relied on genomic DNA as its template. TCRdb independently ran MiXCR on the reads; one entry per CDR3 protein. The data contain 150,000 or so distinct CDR3 sequences, around 60% of them singletons. In its sample, this clonotype was seen many times. At one of its ends the junction is not consistent with the germline gene, which may arise from a read error. Germline V CDR1 and CDR2: MNHNS, SASEGT. This CDR3 is 15 amino acids long. The source of this sequence is a human donor in good health. Source material: sorted CD4+, CD8+, or CD8+CD57+ T cells (not recorded which) from PBMCs. This rearrangement joins TRBV6-1 to TRBJ2-1, with D tentatively TRBD2 (6 bases). The CDR3 bases are TGTGCCAGCAGTCTAGATTACGGGACTCTCCAGCCGATTGTCTTC. This encodes CASSLDYGTLQPIVF.